This TCR beta chain appears in the sequencing data of a study of technical replicates of blood from a few donors. Clones were sequenced by immunoSEQ multiplex PCR, and TCRdb holds only the in-frame ones, with some missing. The sample includes about 67,000 clones, about 98% of them seen just once. CDR1 is SSHAT, CDR2 FNYEAQ, per germline (reference sequence). The CDR3 loop spans 15 amino acids. On this clone itself: The junction and the germline gene differ at one end; a read error may be behind it.

The sequenced sample was T cells isolated from PBMCs. The rearrangement uses TRBV7-7 and TRBJ2-1, with 12 bases lining up with TRBD2. The sequence was collected from a human donor in good health. The CDR3: CASSSTSGGTNEQFF. The CDR3 DNA is TGTGCTAGCAGCTCGACTAGCGGGGGCACCAATGAGCAGTTCTTC.